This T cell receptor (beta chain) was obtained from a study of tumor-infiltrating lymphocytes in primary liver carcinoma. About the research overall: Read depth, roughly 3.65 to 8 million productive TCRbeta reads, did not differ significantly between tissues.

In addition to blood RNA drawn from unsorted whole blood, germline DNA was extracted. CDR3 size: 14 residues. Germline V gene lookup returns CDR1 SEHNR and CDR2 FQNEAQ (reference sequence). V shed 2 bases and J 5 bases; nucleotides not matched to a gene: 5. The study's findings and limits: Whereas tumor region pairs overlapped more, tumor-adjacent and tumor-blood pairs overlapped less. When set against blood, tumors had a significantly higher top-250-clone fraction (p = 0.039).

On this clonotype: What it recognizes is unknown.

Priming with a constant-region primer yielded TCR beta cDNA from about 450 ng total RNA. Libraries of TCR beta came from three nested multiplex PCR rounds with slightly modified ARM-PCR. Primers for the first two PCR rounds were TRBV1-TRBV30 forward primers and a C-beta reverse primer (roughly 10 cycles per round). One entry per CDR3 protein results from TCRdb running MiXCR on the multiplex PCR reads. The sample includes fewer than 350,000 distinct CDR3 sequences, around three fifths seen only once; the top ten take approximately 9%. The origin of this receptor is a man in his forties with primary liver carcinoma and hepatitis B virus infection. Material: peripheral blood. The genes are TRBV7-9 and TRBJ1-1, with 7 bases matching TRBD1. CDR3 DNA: TGTGCCAGCAGCTTACAGGGGGGATCAACTGAAGCTTTCTTT. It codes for CASSLQGGSTEAFF.